The clone carrying this TCR beta chain has more than one count but fewer than ten. The data belong to a study of T cell repertoires in cytomegalovirus infection. Study at large: CMV infection plus the matching HLA type was flagged by public TCR beta signatures.

TCRdb independently ran MiXCR on the reads; one entry per CDR3 protein. The profile shows more than 400,000 distinct CDR3 sequences, about 30% of them singletons. The sequence was collected from a human donor in good health (CMV status not recorded). Some clones in this sample may be carry-over from other donors' samples. Material: PBMCs.

CDR3 in amino acids: CASRPRTGIYGYTF. CDR3 nucleotide sequence: TGTGCCAGCAGGCCCAGGACAGGGATCTATGGCTACACCTTC. V and J are TRBV28 and TRBJ1-2; 8 nucleotides match TRBD1. Looked up from germline, CDR1 is MDHEN and CDR2 is SYDVKM. The CDR3 spans 14 residues. V dropped 6 bases and J dropped 4; count of bases not matched to a gene: 7.